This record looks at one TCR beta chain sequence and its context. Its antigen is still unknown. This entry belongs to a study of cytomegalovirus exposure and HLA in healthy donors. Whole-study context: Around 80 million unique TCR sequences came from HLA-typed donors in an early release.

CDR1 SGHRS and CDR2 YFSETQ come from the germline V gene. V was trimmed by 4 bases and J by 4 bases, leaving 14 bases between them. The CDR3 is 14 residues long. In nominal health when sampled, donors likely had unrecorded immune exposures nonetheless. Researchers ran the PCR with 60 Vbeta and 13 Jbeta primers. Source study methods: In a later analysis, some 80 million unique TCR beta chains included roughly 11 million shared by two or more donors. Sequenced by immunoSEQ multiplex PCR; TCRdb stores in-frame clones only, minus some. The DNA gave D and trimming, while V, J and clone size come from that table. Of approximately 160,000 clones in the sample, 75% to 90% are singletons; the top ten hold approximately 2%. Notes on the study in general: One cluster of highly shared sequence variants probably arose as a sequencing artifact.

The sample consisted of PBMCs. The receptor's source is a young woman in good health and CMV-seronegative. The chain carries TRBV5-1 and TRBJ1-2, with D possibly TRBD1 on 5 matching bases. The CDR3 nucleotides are TGCGCCAGCAGCACAACGGGGGATCTCTATGGCTACACCTTC. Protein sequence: CASSTTGDLYGYTF.